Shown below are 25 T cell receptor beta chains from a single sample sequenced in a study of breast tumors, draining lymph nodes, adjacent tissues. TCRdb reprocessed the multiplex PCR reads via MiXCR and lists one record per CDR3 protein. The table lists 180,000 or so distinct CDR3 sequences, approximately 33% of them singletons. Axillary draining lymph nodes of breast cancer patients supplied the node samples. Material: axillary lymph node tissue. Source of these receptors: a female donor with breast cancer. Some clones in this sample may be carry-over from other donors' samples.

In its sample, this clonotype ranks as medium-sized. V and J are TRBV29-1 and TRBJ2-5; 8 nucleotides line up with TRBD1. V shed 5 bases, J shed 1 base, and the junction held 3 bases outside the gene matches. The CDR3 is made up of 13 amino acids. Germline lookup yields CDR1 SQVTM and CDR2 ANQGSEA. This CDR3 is CSVHTGGQETQYF. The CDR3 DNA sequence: TGCAGCGTTCACACAGGGGGCCAAGAGACCCAGTACTTC.

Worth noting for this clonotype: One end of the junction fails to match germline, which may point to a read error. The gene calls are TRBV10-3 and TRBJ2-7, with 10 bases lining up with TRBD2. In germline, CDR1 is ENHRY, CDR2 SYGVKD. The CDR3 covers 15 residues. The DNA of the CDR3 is TGCGCCGTCAGTGAGTCGGTAGCGGGGGGCTACGAGCAGTACTTC. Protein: CAVSESVAGGYEQYF.

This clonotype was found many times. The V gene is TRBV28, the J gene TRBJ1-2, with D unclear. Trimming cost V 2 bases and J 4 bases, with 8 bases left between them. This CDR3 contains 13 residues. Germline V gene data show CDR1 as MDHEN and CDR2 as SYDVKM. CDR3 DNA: TGTGCCAGCAGTTTAGGATTTCGCTATGGCTACACCTTC. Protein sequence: CASSLGFRYGYTF.

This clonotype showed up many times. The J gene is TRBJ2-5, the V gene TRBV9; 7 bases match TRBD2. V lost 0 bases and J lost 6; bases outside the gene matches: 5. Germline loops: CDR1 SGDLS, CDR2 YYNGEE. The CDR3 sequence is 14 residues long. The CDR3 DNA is TGTGCCAGCAGCGTAGGCGGGAGCGGGAAGACCCAGTACTTC. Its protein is CASSVGGSGKTQYF.

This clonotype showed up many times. The CDR3 loop is CSAPLAGVDTQYF. The DNA for the CDR3 is TGCAGTGCCCCACTAGCGGGGGTGGATACGCAGTATTTT. The chain carries TRBV20-1 and TRBJ2-3, with TRBD2 matching 11 bases. Germline CDR1 and CDR2: DFQATT and SNEGSKA (reference sequence). This CDR3 has 13 residues. J was trimmed by 6 bases and V by 6 bases; bases with no gene match: 5.

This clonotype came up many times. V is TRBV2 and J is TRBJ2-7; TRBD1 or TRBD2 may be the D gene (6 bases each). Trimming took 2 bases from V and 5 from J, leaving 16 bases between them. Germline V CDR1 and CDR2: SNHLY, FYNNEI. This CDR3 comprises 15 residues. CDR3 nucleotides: TGTGCCAGCAGTGAAAGGGGGGTCGATTGGGACGAGCAGTACTTC. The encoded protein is CASSERGVDWDEQYF. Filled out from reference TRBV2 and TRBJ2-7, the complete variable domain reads EPEVTQTPSHQVTQMGQEVILRCVPISNHLYFYWYRQILGQKVEFLVSFYNNEISEKSEIFDDQFSVERPDGSNFTLKIRSTKLEDSAMYFCASSERGVDWDEQYFGPGTRLTVT.

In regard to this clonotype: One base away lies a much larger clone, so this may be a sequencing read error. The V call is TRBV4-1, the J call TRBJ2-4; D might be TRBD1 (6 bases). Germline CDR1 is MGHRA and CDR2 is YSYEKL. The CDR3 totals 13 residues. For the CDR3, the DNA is TGCGCCAGCAGCCAAGAACAGGGTAACATTCGGTACTTC. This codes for CASSQEQGNIRYF.

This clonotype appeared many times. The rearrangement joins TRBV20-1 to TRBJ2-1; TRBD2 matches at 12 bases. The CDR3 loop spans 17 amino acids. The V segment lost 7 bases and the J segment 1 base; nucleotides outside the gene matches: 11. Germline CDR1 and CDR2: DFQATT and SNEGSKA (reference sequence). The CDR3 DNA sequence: TGCAGTGGCCAGACTAGCGGGAGAAGGCGATCCTACAATGAGCAGTTCTTC. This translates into CSGQTSGRRRSYNEQFF.

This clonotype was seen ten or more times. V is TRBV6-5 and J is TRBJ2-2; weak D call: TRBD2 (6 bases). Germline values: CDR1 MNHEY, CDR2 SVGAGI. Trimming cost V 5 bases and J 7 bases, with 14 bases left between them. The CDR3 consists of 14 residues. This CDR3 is CASSPRRDNGELFF. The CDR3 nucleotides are TGTGCCAGCAGTCCGCGGCGGGATAACGGGGAGCTGTTTTTT.

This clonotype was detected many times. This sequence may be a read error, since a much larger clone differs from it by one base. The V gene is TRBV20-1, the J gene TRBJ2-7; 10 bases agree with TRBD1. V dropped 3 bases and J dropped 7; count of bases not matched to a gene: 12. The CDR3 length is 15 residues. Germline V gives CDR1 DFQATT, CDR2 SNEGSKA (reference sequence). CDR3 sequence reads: CSARAGQGKTGEQYF. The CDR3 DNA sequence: TGCAGTGCTAGGGCGGGACAGGGGAAGACTGGGGAGCAGTACTTC.

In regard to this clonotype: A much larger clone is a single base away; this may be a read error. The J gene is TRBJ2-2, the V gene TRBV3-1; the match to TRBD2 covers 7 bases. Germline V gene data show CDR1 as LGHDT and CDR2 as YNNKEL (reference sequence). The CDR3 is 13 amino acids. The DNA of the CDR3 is TGTGCCAGCAGCCTTCGGGGGAGCGGGGAGCCGTTTTTT. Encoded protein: CASSLRGSGEPFF.

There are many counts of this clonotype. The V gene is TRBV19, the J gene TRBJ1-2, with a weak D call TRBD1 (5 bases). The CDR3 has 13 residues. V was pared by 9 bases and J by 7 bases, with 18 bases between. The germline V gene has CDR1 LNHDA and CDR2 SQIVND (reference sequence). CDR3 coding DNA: TGTGCCAGCAGGACACCTTTCCGGGGTGGCTACACCTTC. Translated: CASRTPFRGGYTF.

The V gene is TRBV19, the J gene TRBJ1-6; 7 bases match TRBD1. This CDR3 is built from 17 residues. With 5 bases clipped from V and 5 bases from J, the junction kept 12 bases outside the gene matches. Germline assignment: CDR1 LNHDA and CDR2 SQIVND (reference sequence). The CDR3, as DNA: TGTGCCAGTAGTGGAAACAGGGGTGCAACTAATAATTCACCCCTCCACTTT. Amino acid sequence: CASSGNRGATNNSPLHF.

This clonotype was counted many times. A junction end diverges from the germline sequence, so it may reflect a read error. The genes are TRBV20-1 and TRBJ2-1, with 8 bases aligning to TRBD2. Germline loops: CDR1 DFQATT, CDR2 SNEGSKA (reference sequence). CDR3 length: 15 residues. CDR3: CSARRGVSTYNGQFF. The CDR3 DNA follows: TGCAGTGCTAGGCGGGGGGTGTCCACCTACAATGGGCAGTTCTTC.

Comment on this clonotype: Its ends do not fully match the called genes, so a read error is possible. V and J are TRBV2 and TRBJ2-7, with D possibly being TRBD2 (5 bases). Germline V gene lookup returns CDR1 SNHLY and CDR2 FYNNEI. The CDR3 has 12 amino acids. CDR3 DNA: TGTGCCAGCACTGACCACAGCGGCGAGCAGAATTTC. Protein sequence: CASTDHSGEQNF.

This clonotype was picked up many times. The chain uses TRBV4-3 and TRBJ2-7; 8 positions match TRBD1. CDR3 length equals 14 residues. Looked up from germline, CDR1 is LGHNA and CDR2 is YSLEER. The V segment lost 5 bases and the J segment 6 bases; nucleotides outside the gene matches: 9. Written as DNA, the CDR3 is TGCGCCAGCAGCACGCGGACAGGGCTGGGCGAGCAGTACTTC. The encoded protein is CASSTRTGLGEQYF.

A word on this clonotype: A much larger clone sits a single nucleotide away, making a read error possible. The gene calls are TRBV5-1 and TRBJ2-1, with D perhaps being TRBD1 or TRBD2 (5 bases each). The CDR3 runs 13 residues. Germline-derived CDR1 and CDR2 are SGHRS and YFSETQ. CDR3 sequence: CASSWDRYNDQFF. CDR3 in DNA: TGCGCCAGCAGCTGGGACCGATACAATGACCAGTTCTTC. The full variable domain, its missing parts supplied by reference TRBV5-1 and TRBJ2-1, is KAGVTQTPRYLIKTRGQQVTLSCSPISGHRSVSWYQQTPGQGLQFLFEYFSETQRNKGNFPGRFSGRQFSNSRSEMNVSTLELGDSALYLCASSWDRYNDQFFGPGTRLTVL.

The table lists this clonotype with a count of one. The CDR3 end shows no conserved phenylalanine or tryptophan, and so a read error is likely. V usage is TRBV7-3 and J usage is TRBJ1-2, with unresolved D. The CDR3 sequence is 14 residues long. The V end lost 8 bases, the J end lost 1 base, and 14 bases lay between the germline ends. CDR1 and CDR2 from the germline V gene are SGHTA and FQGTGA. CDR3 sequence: CASGSGAFNYGYTL. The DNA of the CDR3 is TGTGCCAGCGGCTCGGGCGCCTTTAACTATGGCTACACCCTC.

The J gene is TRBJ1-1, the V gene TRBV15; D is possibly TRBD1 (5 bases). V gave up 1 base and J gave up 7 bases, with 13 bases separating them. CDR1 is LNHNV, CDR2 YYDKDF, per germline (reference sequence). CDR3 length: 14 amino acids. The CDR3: CATSRGGAASEAFF. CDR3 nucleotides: TGTGCCACCAGCAGAGGCGGGGCTGCTAGTGAAGCTTTCTTT.

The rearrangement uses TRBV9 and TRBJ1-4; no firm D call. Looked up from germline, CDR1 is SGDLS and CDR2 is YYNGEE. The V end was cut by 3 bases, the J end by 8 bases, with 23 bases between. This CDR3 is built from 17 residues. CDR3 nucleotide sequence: TGTGCCAGCAGCGCCGCCTCATCCCTGGAGCAGCCGGAAAAACTGTTTTTT. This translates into CASSAASSLEQPEKLFF. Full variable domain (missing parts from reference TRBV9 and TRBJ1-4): DSGVTQTPKHLITATGQRVTLRCSPRSGDLSVYWYQQSLDQGLQFLIQYYNGEERAKGNILERFSAQQFPDLHSELNLSSLELGDSALYFCASSAASSLEQPEKLFFGSGTQLSVL.

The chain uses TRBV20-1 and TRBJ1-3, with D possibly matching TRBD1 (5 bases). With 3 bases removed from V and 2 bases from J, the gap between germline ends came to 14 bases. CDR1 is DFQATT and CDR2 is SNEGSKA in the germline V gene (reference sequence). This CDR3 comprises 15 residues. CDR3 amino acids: CSASWVGETGNTIYF. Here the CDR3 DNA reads TGCAGTGCTAGCTGGGTGGGGGAGACTGGAAACACCATATATTTT.

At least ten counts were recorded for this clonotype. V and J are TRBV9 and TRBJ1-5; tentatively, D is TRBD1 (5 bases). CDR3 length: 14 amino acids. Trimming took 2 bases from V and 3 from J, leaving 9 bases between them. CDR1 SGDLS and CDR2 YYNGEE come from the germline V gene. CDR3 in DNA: TGTGCCAGCAGCGTTGGGGGGATCAATCAGCCCCAGCATTTT. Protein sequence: CASSVGGINQPQHF.

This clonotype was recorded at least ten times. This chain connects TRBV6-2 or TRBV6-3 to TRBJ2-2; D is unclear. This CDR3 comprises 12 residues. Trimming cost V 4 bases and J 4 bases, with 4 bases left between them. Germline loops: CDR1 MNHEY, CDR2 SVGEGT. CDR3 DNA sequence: TGTGCCAGCAGTTTCGCCACCGGGGAGCTGTTTTTT. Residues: CASSFATGELFF.

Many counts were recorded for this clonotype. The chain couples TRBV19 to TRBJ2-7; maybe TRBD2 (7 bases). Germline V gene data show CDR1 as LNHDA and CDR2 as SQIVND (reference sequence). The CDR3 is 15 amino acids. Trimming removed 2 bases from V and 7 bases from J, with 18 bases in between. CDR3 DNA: TGTGCCAGTAGTATATCGGGGGGCCCCCTCGGGGAGCAGTACTTC. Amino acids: CASSISGGPLGEQYF. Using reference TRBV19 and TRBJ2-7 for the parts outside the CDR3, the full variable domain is DGGITQSPKYLFRKEGQNVTLSCEQNLNHDAMYWYRQDPGQGLRLIYYSQIVNDFQKGDIAEGYSVSREKKESFPLTVTSAQKNPTAFYLCASSISGGPLGEQYFGPGTRLTVT.

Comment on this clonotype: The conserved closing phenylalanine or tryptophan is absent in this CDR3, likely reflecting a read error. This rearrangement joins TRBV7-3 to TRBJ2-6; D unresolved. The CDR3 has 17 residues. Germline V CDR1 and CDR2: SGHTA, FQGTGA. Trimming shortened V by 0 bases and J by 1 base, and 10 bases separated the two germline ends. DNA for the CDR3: TGTGCCAGCAGCTTAACAGGGCCAAGGTCTGGGGCCAACGTCCTGACTCTC. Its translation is CASSLTGPRSGANVLTL.